The 4 T cell receptor beta chains below all came from one sample that was sequenced in a study of blood T cell repertoires in COVID-19. Clones were sequenced by immunoSEQ multiplex PCR, and TCRdb holds only the in-frame ones, with some missing. Here the sample spans 150,000 to 200,000 clones, nearly 80% being singletons. Source material: PBMCs or T cells enriched from blood (not recorded which). These receptors all come from a man in his sixties who had been exposed to COVID-19.

The V and J genes are TRBV11-2 and TRBJ1-2, with D unclear. The germline gives CDR1 SGHAT, CDR2 FQNNGV. The CDR3 sequence is 13 residues long. The germline V and J ends were trimmed by 4 bases and 4 bases, with 10 bases remaining between them. The CDR3 DNA sequence: TGTGCCAGCAGCTCGAGACGCGGCTATGGCTACACCTTC. Its translation: CASSSRRGYGYTF.

This chain connects TRBV6-5 to TRBJ2-7; TRBD1 might be the D (7 bases). CDR1 and CDR2 (germline): MNHEY, SVGAGI. The length of the CDR3 is 12 residues. V was trimmed by 10 bases and J by 3 bases, leaving 13 bases between them. In DNA form, the CDR3 reads TGTGCCATTCGACAGGGAGGCTACGAGCAGTACTTC. It translates to CAIRQGGYEQYF.

The CDR3 loop is CASSSWGGRRTDTQYF. CDR3 coding DNA: TGTGCCAGCAGTTCTTGGGGCGGGAGAAGAACAGATACGCAGTATTTT. The chain employs TRBV27 and TRBJ2-3; 7 positions agree with TRBD2. The CDR3 length is 16 residues. Germline V gene lookup returns CDR1 MNHEY and CDR2 SMNVEV (reference sequence). The V segment lost 4 bases and the J segment 3 bases; nucleotides outside the gene matches: 10.

The rearrangement uses TRBV21-1 and TRBJ2-7; the tabulated D call, TRBD1, remains unverified against the DNA. TRBV21-1 is assigned pseudogene status. The CDR3 is 17 amino acids. Written as DNA, the CDR3 is TGTGCCAGCAGCAAATATGGTGGGCCAGGCCCCACTTACGAGCAGTACTTC. As protein: CASSKYGGPGPTYEQYF.